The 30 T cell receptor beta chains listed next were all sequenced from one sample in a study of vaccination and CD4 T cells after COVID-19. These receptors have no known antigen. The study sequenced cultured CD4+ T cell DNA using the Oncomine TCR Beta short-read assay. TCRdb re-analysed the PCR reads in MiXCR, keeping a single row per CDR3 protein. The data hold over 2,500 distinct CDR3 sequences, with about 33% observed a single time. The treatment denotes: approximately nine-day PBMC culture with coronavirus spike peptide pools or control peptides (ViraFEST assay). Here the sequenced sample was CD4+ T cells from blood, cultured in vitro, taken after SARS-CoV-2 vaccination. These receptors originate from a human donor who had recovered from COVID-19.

For the CDR3, the DNA is TGTGCCACCAGCAGGAGGACAGGGGGTAATAGAGATACGCAGTATTTT. Translation: CATSRRTGGNRDTQYF. This chain links TRBV15 with TRBJ2-3; 10 positions agree with TRBD1. Germline lookup yields CDR1 LNHNV and CDR2 YYDKDF (reference sequence). The CDR3 covers 16 residues. V lost 3 bases and J lost 5; bases outside the gene matches: 8.

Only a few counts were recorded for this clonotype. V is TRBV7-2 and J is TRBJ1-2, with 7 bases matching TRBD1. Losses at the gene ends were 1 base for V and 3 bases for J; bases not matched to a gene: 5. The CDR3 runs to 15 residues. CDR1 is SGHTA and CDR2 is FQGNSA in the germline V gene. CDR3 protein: CASSLEGQPYYGYTF. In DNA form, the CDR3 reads TGTGCCAGCAGCTTAGAGGGACAGCCTTACTATGGCTACACCTTC.

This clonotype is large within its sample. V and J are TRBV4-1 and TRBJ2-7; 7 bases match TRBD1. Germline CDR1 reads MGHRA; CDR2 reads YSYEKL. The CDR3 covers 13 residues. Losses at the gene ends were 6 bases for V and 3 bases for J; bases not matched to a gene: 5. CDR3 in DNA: TGCGCCAGCAGACAACCAGGGGGCTACGAGCAGTACTTC. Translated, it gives CASRQPGGYEQYF.

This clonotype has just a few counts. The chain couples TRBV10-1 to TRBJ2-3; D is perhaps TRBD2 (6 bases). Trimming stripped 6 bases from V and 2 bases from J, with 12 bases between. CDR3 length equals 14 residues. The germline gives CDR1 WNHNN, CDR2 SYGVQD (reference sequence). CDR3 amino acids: CASSRGGATDTQYF. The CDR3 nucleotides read TGCGCCAGCAGCCGAGGAGGGGCCACAGATACGCAGTATTTT.

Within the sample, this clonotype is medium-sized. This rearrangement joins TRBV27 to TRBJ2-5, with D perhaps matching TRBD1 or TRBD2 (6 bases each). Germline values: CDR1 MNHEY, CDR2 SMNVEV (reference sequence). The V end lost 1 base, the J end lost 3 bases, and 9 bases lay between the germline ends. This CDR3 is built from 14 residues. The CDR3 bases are TGTGCCAGCAGTTTATGGGGGGCTGAAGAGACCCAGTACTTC. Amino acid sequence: CASSLWGAEETQYF.

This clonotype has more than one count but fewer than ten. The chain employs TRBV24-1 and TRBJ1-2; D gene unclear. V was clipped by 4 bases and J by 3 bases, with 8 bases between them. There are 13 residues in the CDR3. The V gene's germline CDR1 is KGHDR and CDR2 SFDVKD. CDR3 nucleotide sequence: TGTGCCACCAGTGACCCAGTCGACTATGGCTACACCTTC. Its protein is CATSDPVDYGYTF.

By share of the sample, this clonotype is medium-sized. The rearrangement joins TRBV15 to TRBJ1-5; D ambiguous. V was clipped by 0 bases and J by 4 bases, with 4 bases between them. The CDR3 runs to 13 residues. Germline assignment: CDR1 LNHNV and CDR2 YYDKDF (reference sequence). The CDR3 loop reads CATSRDGNQPQHF. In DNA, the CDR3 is TGTGCCACCAGCAGAGATGGGAATCAGCCCCAGCATTTT.

Here the CDR3 reads CASSQVWENYGYTF. The CDR3 coding sequence is TGTGCCAGCAGCCAAGTGTGGGAAAACTATGGCTACACCTTC. This rearrangement joins TRBV4-2 to TRBJ1-2; D is ambiguous. Trimming cost V 1 base and J 2 bases, with 8 bases left between them. The CDR3 has 14 amino acids. Germline CDR1 and CDR2: LGHNA and YNFKEQ.

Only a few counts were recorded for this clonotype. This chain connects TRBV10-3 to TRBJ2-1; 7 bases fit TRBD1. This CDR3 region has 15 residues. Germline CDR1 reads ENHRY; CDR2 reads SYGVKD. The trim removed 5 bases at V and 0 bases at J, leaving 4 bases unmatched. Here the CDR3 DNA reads TGTGCCATCAGTCCAGGGGACAGCTCCTACAATGAGCAGTTCTTC. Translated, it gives CAISPGDSSYNEQFF.

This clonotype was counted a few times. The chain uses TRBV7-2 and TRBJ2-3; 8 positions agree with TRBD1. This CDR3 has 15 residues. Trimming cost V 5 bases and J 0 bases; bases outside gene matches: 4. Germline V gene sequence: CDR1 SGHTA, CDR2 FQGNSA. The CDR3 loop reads CASSIGTGSTDTQYF. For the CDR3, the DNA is TGTGCCAGCAGCATAGGGACAGGTAGCACAGATACGCAGTATTTT.

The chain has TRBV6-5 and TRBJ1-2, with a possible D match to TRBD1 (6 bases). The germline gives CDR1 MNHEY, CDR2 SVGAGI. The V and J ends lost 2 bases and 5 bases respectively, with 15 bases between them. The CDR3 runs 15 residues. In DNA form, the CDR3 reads TGTGCCAGCAGTTACGGTGAGGGGGTACTGTATGGCTACACCTTC. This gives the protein CASSYGEGVLYGYTF.

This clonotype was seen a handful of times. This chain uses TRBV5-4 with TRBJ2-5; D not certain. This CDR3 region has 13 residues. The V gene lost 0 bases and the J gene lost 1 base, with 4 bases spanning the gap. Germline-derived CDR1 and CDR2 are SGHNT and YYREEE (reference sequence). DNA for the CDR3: TGTGCCAGCAGCTTGGGGGGCCAAGAGACCCAGTACTTC. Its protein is CASSLGGQETQYF.

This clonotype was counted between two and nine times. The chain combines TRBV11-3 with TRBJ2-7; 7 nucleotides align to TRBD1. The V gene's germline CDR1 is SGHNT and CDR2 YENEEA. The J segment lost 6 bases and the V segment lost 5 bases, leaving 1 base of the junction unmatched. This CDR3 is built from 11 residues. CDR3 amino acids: CASSHRGEQYF. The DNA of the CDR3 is TGTGCCAGCAGCCACAGGGGCGAGCAGTACTTC.

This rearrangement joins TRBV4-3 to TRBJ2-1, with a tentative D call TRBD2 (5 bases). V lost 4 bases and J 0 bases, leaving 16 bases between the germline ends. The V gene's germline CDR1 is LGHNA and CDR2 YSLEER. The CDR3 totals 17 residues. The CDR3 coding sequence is TGCGCCAGCAGCCGTGCTTATTTGGGGAGCTCCTACAATGAGCAGTTCTTC. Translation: CASSRAYLGSSYNEQFF.

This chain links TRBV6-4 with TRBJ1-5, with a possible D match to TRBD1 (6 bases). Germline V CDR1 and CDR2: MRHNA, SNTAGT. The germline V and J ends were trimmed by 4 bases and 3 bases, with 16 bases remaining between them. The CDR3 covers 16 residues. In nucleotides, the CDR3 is TGTGCCAGCAGTGGTCGGGGGGCGCGGGTCAATCAGCCCCAGCATTTT. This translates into CASSGRGARVNQPQHF.

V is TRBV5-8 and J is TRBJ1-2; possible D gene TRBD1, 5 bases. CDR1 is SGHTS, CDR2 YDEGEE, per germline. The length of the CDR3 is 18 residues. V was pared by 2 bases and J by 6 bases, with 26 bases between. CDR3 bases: TGTGCCAGCAGCTTTCGCTTCACTCGGGGGACCCAAGGAGATGGCTACACCTTC. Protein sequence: CASSFRFTRGTQGDGYTF.

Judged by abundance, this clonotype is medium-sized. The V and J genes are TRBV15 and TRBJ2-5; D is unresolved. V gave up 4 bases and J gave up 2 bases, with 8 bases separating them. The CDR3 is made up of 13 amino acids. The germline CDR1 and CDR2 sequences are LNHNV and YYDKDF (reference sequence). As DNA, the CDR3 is TGTGCCACCAGCACCCGTGGTCAAGAGACCCAGTACTTC. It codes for CATSTRGQETQYF.

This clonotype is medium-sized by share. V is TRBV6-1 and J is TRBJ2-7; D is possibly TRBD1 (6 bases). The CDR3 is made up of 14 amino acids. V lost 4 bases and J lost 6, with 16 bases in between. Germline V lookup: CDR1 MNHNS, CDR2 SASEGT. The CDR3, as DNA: TGTGCCAGCAGTGCCCTGGGACAAGGGGGCGAGCAGTACTTC. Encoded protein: CASSALGQGGEQYF.

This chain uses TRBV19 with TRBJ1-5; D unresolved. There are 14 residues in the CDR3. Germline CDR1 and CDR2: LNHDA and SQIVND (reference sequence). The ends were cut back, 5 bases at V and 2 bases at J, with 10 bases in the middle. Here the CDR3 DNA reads TGTGCCAGTAGTGTGGGGTCTGGCAATCAGCCCCAGCATTTT. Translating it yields CASSVGSGNQPQHF.

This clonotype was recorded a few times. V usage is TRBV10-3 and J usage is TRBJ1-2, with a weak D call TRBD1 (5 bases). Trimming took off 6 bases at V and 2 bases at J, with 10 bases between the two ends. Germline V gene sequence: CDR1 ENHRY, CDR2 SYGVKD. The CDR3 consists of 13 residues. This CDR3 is CAIRRDGNYGYTF. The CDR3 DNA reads TGTGCCATCAGAAGGGACGGAAACTATGGCTACACCTTC.

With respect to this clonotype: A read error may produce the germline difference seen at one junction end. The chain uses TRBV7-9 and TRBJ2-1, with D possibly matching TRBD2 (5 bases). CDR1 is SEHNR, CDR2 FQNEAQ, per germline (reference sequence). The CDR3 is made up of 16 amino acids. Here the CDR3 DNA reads TGTGCCAGCTGCTTAGCGTACGGGCCCCTATACAATGAGCAGTTCTTC. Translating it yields CASCLAYGPLYNEQFF.

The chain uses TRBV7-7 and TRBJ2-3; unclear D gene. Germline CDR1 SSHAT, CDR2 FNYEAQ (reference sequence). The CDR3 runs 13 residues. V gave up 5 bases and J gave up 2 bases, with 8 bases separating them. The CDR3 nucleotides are TGTGCCAGCAGCCCGCGTAACACAGATACGCAGTATTTT. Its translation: CASSPRNTDTQYF.

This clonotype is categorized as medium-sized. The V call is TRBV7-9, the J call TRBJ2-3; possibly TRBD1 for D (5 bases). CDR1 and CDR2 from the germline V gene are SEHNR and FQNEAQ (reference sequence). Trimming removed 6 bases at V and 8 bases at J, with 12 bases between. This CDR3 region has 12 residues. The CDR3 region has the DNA TGTGCCAGCAGATTGGGTGACAGTACGCAGTATTTT. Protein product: CASRLGDSTQYF.

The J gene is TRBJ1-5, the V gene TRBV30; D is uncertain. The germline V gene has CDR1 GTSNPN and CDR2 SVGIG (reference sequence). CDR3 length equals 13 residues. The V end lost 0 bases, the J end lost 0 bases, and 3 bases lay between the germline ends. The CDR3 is CAWSVASNQPQHF. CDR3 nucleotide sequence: TGTGCCTGGAGTGTAGCTAGCAATCAGCCCCAGCATTTT.

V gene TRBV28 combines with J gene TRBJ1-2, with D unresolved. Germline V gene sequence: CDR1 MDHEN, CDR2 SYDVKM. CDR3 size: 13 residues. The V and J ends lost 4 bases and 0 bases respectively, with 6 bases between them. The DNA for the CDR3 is TGTGCCAGCAGTTCCACAACTAACTATGGCTACACCTTC. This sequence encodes CASSSTTNYGYTF.

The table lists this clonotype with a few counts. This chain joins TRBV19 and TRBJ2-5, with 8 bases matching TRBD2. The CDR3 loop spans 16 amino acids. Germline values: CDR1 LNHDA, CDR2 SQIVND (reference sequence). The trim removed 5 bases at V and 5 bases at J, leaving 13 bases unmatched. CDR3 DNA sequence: TGTGCCAGTAGTGGGGGACTAGTATTCGCCGGGGAGACCCAGTACTTC. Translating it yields CASSGGLVFAGETQYF. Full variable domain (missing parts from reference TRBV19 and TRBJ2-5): DGGITQSPKYLFRKEGQNVTLSCEQNLNHDAMYWYRQDPGQGLRLIYYSQIVNDFQKGDIAEGYSVSREKKESFPLTVTSAQKNPTAFYLCASSGGLVFAGETQYFGPGTRLLVL.

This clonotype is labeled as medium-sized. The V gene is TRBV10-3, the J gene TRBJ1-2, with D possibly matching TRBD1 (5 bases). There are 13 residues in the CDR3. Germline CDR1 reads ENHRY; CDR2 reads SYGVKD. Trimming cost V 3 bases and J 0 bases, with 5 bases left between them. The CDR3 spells CAISDRANYGYTF. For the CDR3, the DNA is TGTGCCATCAGTGACAGGGCTAACTATGGCTACACCTTC.

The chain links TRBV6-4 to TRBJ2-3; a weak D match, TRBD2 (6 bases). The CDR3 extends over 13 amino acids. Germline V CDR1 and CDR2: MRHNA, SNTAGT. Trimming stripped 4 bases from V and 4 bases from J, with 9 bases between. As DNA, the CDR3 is TGTGCCAGCAGTGCGGGGGAGGCAGATACGCAGTATTTT. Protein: CASSAGEADTQYF.

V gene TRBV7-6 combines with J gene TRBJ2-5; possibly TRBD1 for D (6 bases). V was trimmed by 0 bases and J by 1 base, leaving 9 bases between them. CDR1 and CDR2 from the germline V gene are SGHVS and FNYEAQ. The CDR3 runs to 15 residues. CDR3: CASSLAGTTQETQYF. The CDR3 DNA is TGTGCCAGCAGCTTAGCGGGGACAACCCAAGAGACCCAGTACTTC.

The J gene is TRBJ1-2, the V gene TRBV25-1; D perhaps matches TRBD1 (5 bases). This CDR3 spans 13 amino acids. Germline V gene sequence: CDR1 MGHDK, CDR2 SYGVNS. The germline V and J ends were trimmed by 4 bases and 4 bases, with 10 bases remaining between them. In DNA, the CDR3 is TGTGCCAGCAGTGTCGGGGGTTTCTATGGCTACACCTTC. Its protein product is CASSVGGFYGYTF.